These 4 T cell receptor beta chains were sequenced from one sample in a study of T cells after yellow fever vaccination. TCRdb re-called the 5' RACE reads with MiXCR, one entry per CDR3 protein. Of tens of thousands of distinct CDR3 sequences listed, about 14% were seen once; the top ten hold approximately 23%. Sample: CD8+ T cells not binding an NS4B(214-222) dextramer, sorted from PBMCs, taken 21 days after the first yellow fever vaccination. The receptors shown here come from a man between 18 and 35 years old who received the YFV17D yellow fever vaccine.

The gene calls are TRBV29-1 and TRBJ2-7; D possibly matches TRBD1 or TRBD2 (5 bases each). CDR3 length equals 14 residues. V was cut by 4 bases and J by 4 bases, with 17 bases left in between. The V gene's germline CDR1 is SQVTM and CDR2 ANQGSEA. CDR3 protein: CSVGDPGGVYEQYF. CDR3 DNA: TGCAGCGTTGGGGACCCGGGTGGTGTATACGAGCAGTACTTC.

There are a few counts of this clonotype. This sequence joins TRBV27 and TRBJ2-7; tentative D call: TRBD1 (8 bases). The ends were cut back, 7 bases at V and 3 bases at J, with 13 bases in the middle. Germline-derived CDR1 and CDR2 are MNHEY and SMNVEV (reference sequence). The CDR3 has 13 residues. CDR3 sequence: CASKNRGGYEQYV. The CDR3 region has the DNA TGTGCCAGCAAAAACAGGGGGGGCTACGAGCAGTACGTC.

The J gene is TRBJ2-3, the V gene TRBV29-1, with TRBD2 matching over 9 bases. This CDR3 has 17 amino acids. Germline-derived CDR1 and CDR2 are SQVTM and ANQGSEA. Trimming cost V 7 bases and J 0 bases; bases outside gene matches: 14. The CDR3 region has the DNA TGCAGCGGATACAGGCACCCTAGCGGGACCAGCACAGATACGCAGTATTTT. It encodes CSGYRHPSGTSTDTQYF.

This clonotype was picked up a small number of times. The chain has TRBV25-1 and TRBJ2-2; 10 nucleotides match TRBD2. Losses at the gene ends were 4 bases for V and 6 bases for J; bases not matched to a gene: 5. The germline gives CDR1 MGHDK, CDR2 SYGVNS. The CDR3 totals 15 residues. CDR3 in amino acids: CASSGAGGPSGELFF. In DNA form, the CDR3 reads TGTGCCAGCAGTGGAGCGGGGGGGCCGTCCGGGGAGCTGTTTTTT.